This T cell receptor (beta chain) was sequenced for a study of vaccination effects on CD4 cells after COVID-19. Study background: Post-vaccine sampling occurred a median 72 days after the second dose.

Comments on this clone: Its antigen remains unidentified.

The assay was immunoSEQ multiplex PCR, and TCRdb's table has in-frame clones only and misses some. The table includes roughly 40,000 clones, about 67% detected once. After around 10 days in culture, the CD4+ T cells were isolated. Participants were vaccinated with two doses of either the BNT162b2 or mRNA-1273 vaccine. The germline gives CDR1 SNHLY, CDR2 FYNNEI. This CDR3 is built from 13 residues. V dropped 5 bases and J dropped 8 bases, with 15 bases sitting between them. The sample was CD4+ T cells from PBMCs cultured without peptide, taken after COVID-19 vaccination. The chain couples TRBV2 to TRBJ1-2; no clear D. This clonotype originated in a human donor who received a COVID-19 vaccine. The CDR3 protein is CASSNTMDRGYTF. CDR3 bases: TGTGCCAGCAGTAATACTATGGATCGGGGCTACACCTTC.